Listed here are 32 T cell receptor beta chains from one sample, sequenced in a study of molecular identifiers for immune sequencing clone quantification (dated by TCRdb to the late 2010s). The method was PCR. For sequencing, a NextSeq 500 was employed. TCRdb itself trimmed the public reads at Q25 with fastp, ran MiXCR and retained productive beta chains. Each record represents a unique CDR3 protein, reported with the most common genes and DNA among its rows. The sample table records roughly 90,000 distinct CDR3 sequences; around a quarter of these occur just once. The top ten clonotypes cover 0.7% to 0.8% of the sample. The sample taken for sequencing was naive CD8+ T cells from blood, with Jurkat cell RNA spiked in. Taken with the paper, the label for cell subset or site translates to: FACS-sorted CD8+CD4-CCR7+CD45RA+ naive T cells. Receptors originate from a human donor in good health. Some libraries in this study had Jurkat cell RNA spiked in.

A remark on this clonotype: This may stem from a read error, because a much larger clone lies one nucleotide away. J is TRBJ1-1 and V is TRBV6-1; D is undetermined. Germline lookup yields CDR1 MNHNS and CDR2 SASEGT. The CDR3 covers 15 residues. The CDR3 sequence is CASSYGLEMNSEAFF. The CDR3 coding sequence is TGTGCCAGCAGTTATGGGTTAGAAATGAACTCTGAAGCTTTCTTT.

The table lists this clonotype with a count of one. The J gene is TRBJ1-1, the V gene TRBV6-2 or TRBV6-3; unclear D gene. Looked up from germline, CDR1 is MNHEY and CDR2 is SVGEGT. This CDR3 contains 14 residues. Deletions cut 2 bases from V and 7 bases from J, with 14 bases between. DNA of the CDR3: TGTGCCAGCAGTTACCATCCCGGAGGAGATGAAGCTTTCTTT. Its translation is CASSYHPGGDEAFF.

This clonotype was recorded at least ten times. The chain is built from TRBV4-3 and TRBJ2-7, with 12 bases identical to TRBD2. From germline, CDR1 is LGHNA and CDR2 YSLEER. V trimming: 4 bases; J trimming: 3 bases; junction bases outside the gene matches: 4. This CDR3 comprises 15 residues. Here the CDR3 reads CASSPGLAGLYEQYF. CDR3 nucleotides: TGCGCCAGCAGCCCGGGACTAGCGGGCCTCTACGAGCAGTACTTC.

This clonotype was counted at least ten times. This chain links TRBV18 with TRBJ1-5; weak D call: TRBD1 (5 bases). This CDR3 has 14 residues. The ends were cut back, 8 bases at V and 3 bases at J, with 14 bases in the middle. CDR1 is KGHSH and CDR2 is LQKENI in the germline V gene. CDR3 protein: CASAEPGPNQPQHF. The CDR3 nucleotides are TGTGCCAGCGCGGAGCCGGGGCCCAATCAGCCCCAGCATTTT.

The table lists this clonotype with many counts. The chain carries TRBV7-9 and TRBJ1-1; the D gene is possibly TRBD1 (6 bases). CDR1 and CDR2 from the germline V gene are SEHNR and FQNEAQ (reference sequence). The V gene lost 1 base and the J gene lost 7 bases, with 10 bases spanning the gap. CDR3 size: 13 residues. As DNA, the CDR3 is TGTGCCAGCAGCTTAGGGGGGCTAATTGAAGCTTTCTTT. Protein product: CASSLGGLIEAFF.

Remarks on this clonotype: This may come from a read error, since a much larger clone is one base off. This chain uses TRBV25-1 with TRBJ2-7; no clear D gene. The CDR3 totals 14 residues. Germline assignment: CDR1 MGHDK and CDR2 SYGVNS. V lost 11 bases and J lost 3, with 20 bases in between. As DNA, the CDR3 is TGTGCCTGCGCCAACGCGTGGTCAGGCTACGAGCAGTACTTC. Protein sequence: CACANAWSGYEQYF.

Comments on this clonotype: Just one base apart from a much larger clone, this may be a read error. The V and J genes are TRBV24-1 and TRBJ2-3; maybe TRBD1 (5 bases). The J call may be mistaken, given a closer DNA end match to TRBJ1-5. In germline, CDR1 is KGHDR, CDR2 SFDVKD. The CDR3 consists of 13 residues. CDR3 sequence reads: CAATSGGAGTQHF. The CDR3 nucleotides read TGTGCCGCAACTAGCGGGGGAGCCGGGACGCAGCATTTT.

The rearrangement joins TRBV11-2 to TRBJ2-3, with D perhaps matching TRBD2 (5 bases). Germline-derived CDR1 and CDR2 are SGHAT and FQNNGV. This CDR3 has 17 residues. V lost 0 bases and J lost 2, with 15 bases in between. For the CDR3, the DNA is TGTGCCAGCAGCTTAGATGGGCCGGGGTCGTACACAGATACGCAGTATTTT. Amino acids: CASSLDGPGSYTDTQYF.

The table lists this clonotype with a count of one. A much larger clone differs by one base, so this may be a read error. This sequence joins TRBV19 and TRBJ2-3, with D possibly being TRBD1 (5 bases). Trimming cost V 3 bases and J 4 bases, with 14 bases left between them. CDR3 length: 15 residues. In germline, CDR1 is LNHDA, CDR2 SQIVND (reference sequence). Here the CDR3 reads CASSMGPGLPDTQYF. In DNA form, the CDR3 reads TGTGCCAGTAGTATGGGGCCCGGCCTACCAGATACGCAGTATTTT.

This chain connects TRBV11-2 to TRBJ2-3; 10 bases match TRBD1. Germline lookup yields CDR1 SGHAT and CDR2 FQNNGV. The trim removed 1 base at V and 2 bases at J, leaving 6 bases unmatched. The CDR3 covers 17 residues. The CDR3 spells CASSLGRQGAITDTQYF. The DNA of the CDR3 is TGTGCCAGCAGCTTAGGGCGACAGGGGGCGATCACAGATACGCAGTATTTT.

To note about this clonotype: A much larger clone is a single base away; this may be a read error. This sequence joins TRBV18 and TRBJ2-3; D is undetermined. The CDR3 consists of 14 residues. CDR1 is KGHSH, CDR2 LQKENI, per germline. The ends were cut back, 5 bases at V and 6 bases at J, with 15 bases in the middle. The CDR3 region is CASSIGRSPDTQYF. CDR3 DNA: TGTGCCAGCTCAATCGGACGGTCCCCGGATACGCAGTATTTT.

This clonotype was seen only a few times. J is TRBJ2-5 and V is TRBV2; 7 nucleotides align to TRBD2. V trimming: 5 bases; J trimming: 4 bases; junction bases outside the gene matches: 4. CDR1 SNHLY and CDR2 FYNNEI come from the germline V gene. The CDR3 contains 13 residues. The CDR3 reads CASSWGGGETQYF. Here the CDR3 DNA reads TGTGCCAGCAGTTGGGGGGGAGGAGAGACCCAGTACTTC.

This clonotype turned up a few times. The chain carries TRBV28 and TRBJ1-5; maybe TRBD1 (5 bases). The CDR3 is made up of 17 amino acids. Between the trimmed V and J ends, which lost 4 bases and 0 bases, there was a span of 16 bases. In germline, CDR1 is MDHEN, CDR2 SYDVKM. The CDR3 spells CASSSRFGADSNQPQHF. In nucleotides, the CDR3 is TGTGCCAGCAGTTCCCGGTTTGGGGCGGATAGCAATCAGCCCCAGCATTTT.

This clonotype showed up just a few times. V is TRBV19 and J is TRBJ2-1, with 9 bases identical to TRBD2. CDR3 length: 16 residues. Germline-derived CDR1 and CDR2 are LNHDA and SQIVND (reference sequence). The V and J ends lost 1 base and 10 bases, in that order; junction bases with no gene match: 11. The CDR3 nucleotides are TGTGCCAGTAGTATAGGAGGCGGGAGGGCCGTCGGGGAGCAGTTCTTC. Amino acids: CASSIGGGRAVGEQFF.

The CDR3 DNA reads TGTGCCAGCTCCCCGACCGAGCGGATTTACGAGCAGTACTTC. Translation: CASSPTERIYEQYF. The gene calls are TRBV27 and TRBJ2-7; weak D call: TRBD2 (5 bases). Germline CDR1 and CDR2: MNHEY and SMNVEV (reference sequence). The V and J ends lost 8 bases and 4 bases respectively, with 18 bases between them. The CDR3 length is 14 residues.

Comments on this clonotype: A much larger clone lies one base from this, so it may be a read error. CDR3 region: CSVEGPRGSYERYF. The CDR3 DNA reads TGCAGCGTTGAAGGCCCAAGGGGGTCCTACGAGCGGTACTTC. The chain combines TRBV29-1 with TRBJ2-7; possibly TRBD1 for D (6 bases). The CDR3 is made up of 14 amino acids. Germline values: CDR1 SQVTM, CDR2 ANQGSEA.

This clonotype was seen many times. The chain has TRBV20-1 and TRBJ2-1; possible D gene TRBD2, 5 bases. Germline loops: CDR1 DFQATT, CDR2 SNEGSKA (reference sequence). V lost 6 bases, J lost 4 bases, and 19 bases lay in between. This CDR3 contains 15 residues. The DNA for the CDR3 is TGCAGTGCCATCGAGGCCCAGGACTTATACAATGAGCAGTTCTTC. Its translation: CSAIEAQDLYNEQFF.

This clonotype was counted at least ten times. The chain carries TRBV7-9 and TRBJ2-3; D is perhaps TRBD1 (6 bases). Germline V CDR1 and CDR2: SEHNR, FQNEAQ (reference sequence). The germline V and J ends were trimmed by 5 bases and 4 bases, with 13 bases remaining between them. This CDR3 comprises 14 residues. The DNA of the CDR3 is TGTGCCAGCAGCGAAAAACAGGGCCCAGATACGCAGTATTTT. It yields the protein CASSEKQGPDTQYF.

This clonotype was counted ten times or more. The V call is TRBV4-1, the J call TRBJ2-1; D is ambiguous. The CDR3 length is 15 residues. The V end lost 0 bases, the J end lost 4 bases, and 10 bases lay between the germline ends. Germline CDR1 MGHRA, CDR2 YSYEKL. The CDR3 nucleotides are TGCGCCAGCAGCCAAGATCCCTCGCCTTACAATGAGCAGTTCTTC. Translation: CASSQDPSPYNEQFF.

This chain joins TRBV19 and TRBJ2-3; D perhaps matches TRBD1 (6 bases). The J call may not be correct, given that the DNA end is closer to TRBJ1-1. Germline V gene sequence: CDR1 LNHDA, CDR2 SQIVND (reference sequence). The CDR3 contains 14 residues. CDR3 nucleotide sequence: TGTGCCAGTAGTATGACCGGGGGCGCGTCTGCCGCTTTCTTT. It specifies CASSMTGGASAAFF.

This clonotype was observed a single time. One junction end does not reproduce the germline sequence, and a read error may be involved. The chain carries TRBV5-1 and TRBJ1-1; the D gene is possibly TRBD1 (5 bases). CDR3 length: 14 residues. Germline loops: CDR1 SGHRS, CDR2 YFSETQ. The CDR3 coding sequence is TGCGCCAGCAGCCTGGGGACCGGATTCGATGAAGTTTTCTTT. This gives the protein CASSLGTGFDEVFF.

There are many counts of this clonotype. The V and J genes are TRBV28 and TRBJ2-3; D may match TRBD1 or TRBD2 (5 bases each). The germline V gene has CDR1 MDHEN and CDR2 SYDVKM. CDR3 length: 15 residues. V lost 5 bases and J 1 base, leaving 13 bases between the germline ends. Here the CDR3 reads CASSPGEQGTDTQYF. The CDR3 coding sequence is TGTGCCAGCAGTCCCGGGGAACAGGGCACAGATACGCAGTATTTT.

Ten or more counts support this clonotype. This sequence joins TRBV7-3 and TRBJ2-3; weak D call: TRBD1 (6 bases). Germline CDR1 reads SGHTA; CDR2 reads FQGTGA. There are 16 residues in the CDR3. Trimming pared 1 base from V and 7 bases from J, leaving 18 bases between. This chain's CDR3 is CASSLIGGAPRNTQYF. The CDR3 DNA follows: TGTGCCAGCAGCTTAATAGGGGGAGCTCCACGGAATACGCAGTATTTT.

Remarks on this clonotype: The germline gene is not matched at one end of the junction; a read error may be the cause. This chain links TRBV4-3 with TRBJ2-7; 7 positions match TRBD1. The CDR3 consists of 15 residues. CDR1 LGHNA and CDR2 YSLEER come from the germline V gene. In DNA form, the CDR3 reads TGCGCCAGCTGCCAAATCCGGGACAGCGCCTCCGAGCCGTACTTC. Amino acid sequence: CASCQIRDSASEPYF.

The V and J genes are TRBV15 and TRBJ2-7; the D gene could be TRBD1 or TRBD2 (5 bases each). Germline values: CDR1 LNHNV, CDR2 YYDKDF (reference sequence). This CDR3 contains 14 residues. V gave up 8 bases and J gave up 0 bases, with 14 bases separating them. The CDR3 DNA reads TGTGCCACCGGGGGTGGGACCGACTCCTACGAGCAGTACTTC. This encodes CATGGGTDSYEQYF.

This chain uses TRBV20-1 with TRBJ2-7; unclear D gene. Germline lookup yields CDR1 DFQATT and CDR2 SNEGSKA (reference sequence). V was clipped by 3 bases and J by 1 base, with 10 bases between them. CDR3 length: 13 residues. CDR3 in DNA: TGCAGTGCTAGGGCCAGGAGTTCCTACGAGCAGTACTTC. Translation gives CSARARSSYEQYF.

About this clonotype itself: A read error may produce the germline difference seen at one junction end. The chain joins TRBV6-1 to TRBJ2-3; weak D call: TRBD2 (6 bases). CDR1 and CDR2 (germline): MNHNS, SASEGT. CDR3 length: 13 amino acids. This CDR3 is CVSNAGLTDTQYF. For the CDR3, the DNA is TGTGTCAGCAACGCGGGGCTCACAGATACGCAGTACTTT.

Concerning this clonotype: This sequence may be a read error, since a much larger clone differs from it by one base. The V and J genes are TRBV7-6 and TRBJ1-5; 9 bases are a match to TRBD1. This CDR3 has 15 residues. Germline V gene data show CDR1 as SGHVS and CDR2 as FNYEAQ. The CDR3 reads CASSPGTGTGQPQQF. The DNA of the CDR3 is TGTGCCAGCAGCCCTGGGACAGGGACGGGTCAGCCCCAGCAGTTT.

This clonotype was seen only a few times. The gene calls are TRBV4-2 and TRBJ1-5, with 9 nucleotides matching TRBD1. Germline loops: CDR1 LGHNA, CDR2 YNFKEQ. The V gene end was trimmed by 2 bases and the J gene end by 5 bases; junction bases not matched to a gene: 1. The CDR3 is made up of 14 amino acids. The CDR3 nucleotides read TGTGCCAGCAGCCAAAGACAGGGGGATCAGCCCCAGCATTTT. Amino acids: CASSQRQGDQPQHF.

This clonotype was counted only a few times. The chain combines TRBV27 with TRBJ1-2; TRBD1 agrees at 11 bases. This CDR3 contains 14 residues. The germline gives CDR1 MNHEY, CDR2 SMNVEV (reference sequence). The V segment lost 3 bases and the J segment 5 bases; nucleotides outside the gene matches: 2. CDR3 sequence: CASSFGTGGYGYTF. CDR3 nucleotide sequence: TGTGCCAGCAGTTTTGGGACAGGGGGGTATGGCTACACCTTC.

As DNA, the CDR3 is TGTGCCAGCAGCTTTACAGTGAACACTGAAGCTTTCTTT. Protein sequence: CASSFTVNTEAFF. This chain uses TRBV12-3 or TRBV12-4 with TRBJ1-1; no reliable D call. V was pared by 6 bases and J by 0 bases, with 8 bases between. CDR3 size: 13 residues.

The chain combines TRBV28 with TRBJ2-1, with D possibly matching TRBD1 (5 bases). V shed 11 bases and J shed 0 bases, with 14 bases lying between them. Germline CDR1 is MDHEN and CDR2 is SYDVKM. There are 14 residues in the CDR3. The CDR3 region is CAPRTDSSYNEQFF. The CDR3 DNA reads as TGTGCCCCAAGAACCGACAGCTCCTACAATGAGCAGTTCTTC.